Listed here is a single TCR beta chain. The sample comes from a study of blood T cell repertoires in COVID-19. Clones were sequenced by immunoSEQ multiplex PCR, and TCRdb holds only the in-frame ones, with some missing. The table lists about 210,000 clones, around 89% of them singletons. The source is a woman between 40 and 50 years old with acute or convalescent COVID-19. Sequencing input: peripheral blood.

Here the CDR3 DNA reads TGTGCCAGCACCCAGGGGGTATGGGGTGAAAAACTGTTTTTT. Translation: CASTQGVWGEKLFF. The chain couples TRBV27 to TRBJ1-4; 7 nucleotides align to TRBD1. Germline V gene lookup returns CDR1 MNHEY and CDR2 SMNVEV (reference sequence). The CDR3 runs to 14 residues. The V and J ends lost 7 bases and 7 bases, in that order; junction bases with no gene match: 9.